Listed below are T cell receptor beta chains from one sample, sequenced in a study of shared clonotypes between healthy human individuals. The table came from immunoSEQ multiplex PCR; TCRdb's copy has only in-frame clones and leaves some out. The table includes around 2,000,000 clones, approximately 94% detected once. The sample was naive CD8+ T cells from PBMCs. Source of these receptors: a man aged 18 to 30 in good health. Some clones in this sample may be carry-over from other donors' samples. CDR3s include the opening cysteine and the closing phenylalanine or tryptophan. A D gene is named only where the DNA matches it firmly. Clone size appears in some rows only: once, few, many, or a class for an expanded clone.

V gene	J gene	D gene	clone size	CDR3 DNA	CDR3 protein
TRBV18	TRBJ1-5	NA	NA	TGTGCCAGCTCACCGGGTACAGGAAATCAGCCCCAGCATTTT	CASSPGTGNQPQHF
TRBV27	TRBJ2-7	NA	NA	TGTGCCAGCAGTGAGGGACACGAGCAGTACTTC	CASSEGHEQYF
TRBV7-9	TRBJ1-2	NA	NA	TGTGCCAGCAGCTTAGGCTCAGCCTATGGCTACACCTTC	CASSLGSAYGYTF
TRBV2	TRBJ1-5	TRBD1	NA	TGTGCCAGCCGATTGACAGGGGGCAATCAGCCCCAGCATTTT	CASRLTGGNQPQHF
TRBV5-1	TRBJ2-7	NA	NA	TGCGCCAGCAGCTATTCTTTTGTGGGGGGCTCCTACGAGCAGTACTTC	CASSYSFVGGSYEQYF
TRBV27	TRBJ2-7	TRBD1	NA	TGTGCCAGCAGTTTGTCCCAGGGGGCGCTTATCGAGCAGTACTTC	CASSLSQGALIEQYF
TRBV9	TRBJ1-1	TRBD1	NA	TGTGCCAGCAGCCTCCCTAAACAGGGGGCTGTCACTGAAGCTTTCTTT	CASSLPKQGAVTEAFF
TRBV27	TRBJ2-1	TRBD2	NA	TGTGCCAGCAGTTCCCTCATCGTTCTAGCGGGAGAACTCAATGAGCAGTTCTTC	CASSSLIVLAGELNEQFF
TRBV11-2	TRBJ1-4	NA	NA	TGTGCCAGCAGCTTAGATCGGGGGGTAGGCGAAAAACTGTTTTTT	CASSLDRGVGEKLFF
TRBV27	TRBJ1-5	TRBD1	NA	TGTGCCAGCAGGAAACAGGGGGATCGTAGCAATCAGCCCCAGCATTTT	CASRKQGDRSNQPQHF
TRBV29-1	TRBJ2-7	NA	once	TGCAGCGTTGAGGGGGGAGGCTCCTACGAGCAGTACTTC	CSVEGGGSYEQYF
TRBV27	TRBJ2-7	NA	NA	TGTGCCAGCAGTTATGAGCGAGGCTACGAGCAGTACTTC	CASSYERGYEQYF
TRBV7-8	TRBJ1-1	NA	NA	TGTGCCAGCAGCGCCCCGAACACTGAAGCTTTCTTT	CASSAPNTEAFF
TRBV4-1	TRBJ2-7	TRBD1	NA	TGCGCCAGCAGCCTCCGGGACAGGGATACCTACGAGCAGTACTTC	CASSLRDRDTYEQYF
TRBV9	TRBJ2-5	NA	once	TGTGCCAGCAGCCCCCCCAAGGGTATCAGGGGAATAGAGACCCAGTACTTC	CASSPPKGIRGIETQYF
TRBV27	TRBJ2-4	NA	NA	TGTGCCAGCAGTTTATCGTCCTTAGCCAAAAACATTCAGTACTTC	CASSLSSLAKNIQYF
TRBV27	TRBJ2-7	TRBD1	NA	TGTGCCAGCAGTTGGACAGGGTGGAGCTCCTACGAGCAGTACTTC	CASSWTGWSSYEQYF
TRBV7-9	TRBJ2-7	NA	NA	TGTGCCAGCAGCCTTGATCCCCAGCAGTACTTC	CASSLDPQQYF
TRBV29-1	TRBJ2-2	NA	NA	TGCAGCGTCCTGGGGGGGAACACCGGGGAGCTGTTTTTT	CSVLGGNTGELFF
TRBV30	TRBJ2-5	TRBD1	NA	TGTGCCTGGAGCCTGGGGACAGCGCCCTTGGAGACCCAGTACTTC	CAWSLGTAPLETQYF
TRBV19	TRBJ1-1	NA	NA	TGTGCCAGTAGTATGCAGGGGTCAGGGCGGACTGAAGCTTTCTTT	CASSMQGSGRTEAFF
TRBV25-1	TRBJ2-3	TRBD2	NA	TGTGCCAGCAGTGCTGGGGCGGGAGGGCCCCCTACGCAGTATTTT	CASSAGAGGPPTQYF
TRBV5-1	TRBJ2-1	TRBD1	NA	TGCGCCAGCAGCGGATCGACAGGGCGGAATGAGCAGTTCTTC	CASSGSTGRNEQFF
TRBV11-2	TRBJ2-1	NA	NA	TGTGCCAGCAGCTTTACCCTACTAGATGGGAATGAGCAGTTCTTC	CASSFTLLDGNEQFF
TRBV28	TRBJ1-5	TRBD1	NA	TGTGCCAGCAGTTTAGGCTCAGGGGGCATAAACCAGCCCCAGCATTTT	CASSLGSGGINQPQHF
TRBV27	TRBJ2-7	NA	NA	TGTGCCAGCAGTGCTTACCGACTTGGCGAGCAGTACTTC	CASSAYRLGEQYF
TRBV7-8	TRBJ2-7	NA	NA	TGTGCCAGCAGCTTAGGGGAGGGGGCCGAGCAGTACTTC	CASSLGEGAEQYF
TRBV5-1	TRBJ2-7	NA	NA	TGCGCCAGCAGCTTGGTTCAGGGGTTCCCCTACGAGCAGTACTTC	CASSLVQGFPYEQYF
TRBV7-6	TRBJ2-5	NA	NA	TGTGCCAGCAGCTTAGTCTTGTGGGAGACCCAGTACTTC	CASSLVLWETQYF
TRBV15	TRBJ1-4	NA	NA	TGTGCCACCAGCAGTGGCGAAGCAACTAATGAAAAACTGTTTTTT	CATSSGEATNEKLFF
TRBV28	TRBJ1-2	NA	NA	TGTGCCAGCATGGATAGGCCTGGCTATGGCTACACCTTC	CASMDRPGYGYTF
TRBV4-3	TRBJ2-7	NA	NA	TGCGCCAGCAGCCAAGATGGGGGAGACGGGGACGAGCAGTACTTC	CASSQDGGDGDEQYF
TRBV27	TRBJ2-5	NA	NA	TGTGCCAGCAGCCCCGGTGGAGGGACCCAGTACTTC	CASSPGGGTQYF
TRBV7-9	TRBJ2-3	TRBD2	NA	TGTGCCAGCAGCCCTAGGGGTCCACTAGCGGCCTACACAGATACGCAGTATTTT	CASSPRGPLAAYTDTQYF
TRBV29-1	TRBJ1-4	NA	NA	TGCAGCGCCCTGACGGGAGGACAGCCTGCAACTAATGAAAAACTGTTTTTT	CSALTGGQPATNEKLFF
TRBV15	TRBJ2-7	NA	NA	TGTGCCACCAGCACGGGGAGTTCCCACGAGCAGTACTTC	CATSTGSSHEQYF
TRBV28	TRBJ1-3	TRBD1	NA	TGTGCCAGCAGTTTATTGGGGACAGCCTCTGGAAACACCATATATTTT	CASSLLGTASGNTIYF
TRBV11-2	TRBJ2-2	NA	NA	TGTGCCAGCAGCTTAGTGGTAGGGATTATGGCCGGGGAGCTGTTTTTT	CASSLVVGIMAGELFF
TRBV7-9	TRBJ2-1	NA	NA	TGTGCCAGCAGCTTAGCGCAAGGGAATGAGCAGTTCTTC	CASSLAQGNEQFF
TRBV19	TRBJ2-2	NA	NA	TGTGCCAGTAGTATAACTAGGGTCGCCGGGGAGCTGTTTTTT	CASSITRVAGELFF
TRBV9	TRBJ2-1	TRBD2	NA	TGTGCCAGCAGCGAAAGCGGGACGGTCGATGAGCAGTTCTTC	CASSESGTVDEQFF
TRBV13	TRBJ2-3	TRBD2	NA	TGTGCCAGCAGTCATATTCCGGTTAGCGGGAACACAGATACGCAGTATTTT	CASSHIPVSGNTDTQYF
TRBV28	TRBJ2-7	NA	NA	TGTGCCAGCAGTTTCCCCACCTACGAGCAGTACTTC	CASSFPTYEQYF
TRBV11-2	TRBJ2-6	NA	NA	TGTGCCAGCAGCTCAAGATCTGGACAATCTGGGGCCAACGTCCTGACTTTC	CASSSRSGQSGANVLTF
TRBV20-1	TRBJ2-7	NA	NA	TGCAGTGCTAGCTTCTCTTACGAGCAGTACTTC	CSASFSYEQYF